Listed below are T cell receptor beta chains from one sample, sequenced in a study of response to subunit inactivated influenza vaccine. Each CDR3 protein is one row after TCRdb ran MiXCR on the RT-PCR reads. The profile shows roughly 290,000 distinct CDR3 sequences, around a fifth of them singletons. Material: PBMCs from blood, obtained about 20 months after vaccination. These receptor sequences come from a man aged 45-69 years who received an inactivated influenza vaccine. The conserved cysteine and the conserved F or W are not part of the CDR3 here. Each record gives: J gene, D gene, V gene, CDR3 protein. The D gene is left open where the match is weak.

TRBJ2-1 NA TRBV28 ASSGTWRGEQF
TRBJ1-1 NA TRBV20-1 SASPAGFTEAF
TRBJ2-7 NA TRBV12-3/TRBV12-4 ASSPRRTSYEQY
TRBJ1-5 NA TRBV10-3 AISETDRANQPQH
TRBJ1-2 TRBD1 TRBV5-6 ASSLGTGGTIYGYT
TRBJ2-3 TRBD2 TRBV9 ASSVATGGGTDTQY
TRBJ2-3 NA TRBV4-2 ASSQVRLEDTQY
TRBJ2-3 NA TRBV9 ASSVGAPDTQY
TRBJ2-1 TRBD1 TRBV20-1 SARERDRFSYNEQF
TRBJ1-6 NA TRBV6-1 ASTRVYNSPLH
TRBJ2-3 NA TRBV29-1 STGGYTDTQY
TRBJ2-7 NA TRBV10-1 ASSDTSTYTNEQY
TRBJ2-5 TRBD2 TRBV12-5 ASGFSITSGSWQETQY
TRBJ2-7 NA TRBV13 ASSLGQLEQY
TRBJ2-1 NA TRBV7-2 ASSLVPASSYNEQF
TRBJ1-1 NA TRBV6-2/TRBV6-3 ASSYDGGLEAF
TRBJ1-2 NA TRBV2 ASSASGTPEYGYT
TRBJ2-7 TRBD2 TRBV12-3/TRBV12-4 ASSLWGWAGDEQY